This T cell receptor (beta chain) derives from a study of lymphopenia after photon versus proton radiotherapy. With 3 bases removed from V and 5 bases from J, the gap between germline ends came to 4 bases. Germline V gene sequence: CDR1 SNHLY, CDR2 FYNNEI. This CDR3 comprises 11 residues. Assay used: immunoSEQ multiplex PCR; TCRdb lists only in-frame clones, some missing. The data contain around 16,000 clones, about 88% of them seen just once; the ten biggest clones take up 45% to 60%. Study-level findings and limits: Better survival with proton therapy was suggested as possible, not demonstrated. After the lymphocyte nadir, photon-treated repertoires showed oligoclonal expansion, especially of CD8+ Temra cells. Photon-treated patients lost naive T cells and TCR diversity; proton-treated stayed stable.

In regard to this clone: The antigen is undetermined.

The source was peripheral blood, collected from a patient treated with proton-based radiotherapy. The source of this sequence is a woman aged 55-69 years with cholangiocarcinoma. Some clones in this sample may be carry-over from other donors' samples. The J gene is TRBJ2-5, the V gene TRBV2; D is unclear. The CDR3 bases are TGTGCCAGCAGTGAGGGTGAGACCCAGTACTTC. This codes for CASSEGETQYF.